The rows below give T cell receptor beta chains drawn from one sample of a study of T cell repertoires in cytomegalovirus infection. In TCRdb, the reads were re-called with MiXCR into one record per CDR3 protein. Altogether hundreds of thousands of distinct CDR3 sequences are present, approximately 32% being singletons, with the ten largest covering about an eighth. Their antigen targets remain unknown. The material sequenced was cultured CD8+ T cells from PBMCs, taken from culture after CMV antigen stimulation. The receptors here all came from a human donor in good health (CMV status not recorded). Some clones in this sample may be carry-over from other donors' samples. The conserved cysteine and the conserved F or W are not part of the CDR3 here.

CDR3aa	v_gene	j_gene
ASSTSGTGKKTQY	TRBV6-6	TRBJ2-5
ASSQTWPKIYGYT	TRBV6-5	TRBJ1-2
ASSLQAGGTYYNEQF	TRBV27	TRBJ2-1
ASSYRTYTEAF	TRBV6-5	TRBJ1-1
ASKESVGLNYGYT	TRBV6-1	TRBJ1-2
ASSRRPAGLPRETQY	TRBV7-8	TRBJ2-5
ASSPLGLTNTEAF	TRBV4-1	TRBJ1-1
SVRTGGSYEQY	TRBV29-1	TRBJ2-7
ASSQLARDSPEETQY	TRBV4-3	TRBJ2-5
ASSIAAGPFYNEQF	TRBV19	TRBJ2-1
ATRRGYGYT	TRBV15	TRBJ1-2
ASIRGGLPIVYGYT	TRBV12-3/TRBV12-4	TRBJ1-2
ASSSTFGPTDTQY	TRBV12-3/TRBV12-4	TRBJ2-3
ASSLSIWGTSVSTDTQY	TRBV13	TRBJ2-3
ASSLEADYEQY	TRBV7-9	TRBJ2-7
ASSQAGGLNNEQF	TRBV4-1	TRBJ2-1
ASSQGEGLAGGPLDTQY	TRBV4-1	TRBJ2-3
ASSVWTDEQY	TRBV7-9	TRBJ2-7
ASSLQGGVADTQY	TRBV28	TRBJ2-3
AISAGLGRNNEQF	TRBV10-3	TRBJ2-1
ASSLDSLGETQY	TRBV27	TRBJ2-5
ASSPRPLAREETQY	TRBV7-2	TRBJ2-5
ASSLAGVDGTDTQY	TRBV19	TRBJ2-3
SAQTLTSGGRDEQY	TRBV20-1	TRBJ2-7
ASSFDGGATNEKLF	TRBV5-4	TRBJ1-4
ASSSQTGGPADTQY	TRBV7-2	TRBJ2-3
ASSDPVVQPQH	TRBV6-1	TRBJ1-5
SVTGDSYNEQF	TRBV29-1	TRBJ2-1
ASSGPGQGDTGELF	TRBV6-1	TRBJ2-2
SVEGEVGVSTDTQY	TRBV29-1	TRBJ2-3
ASSHSSWGSYEQY	TRBV4-1	TRBJ2-7
ASSFQSETQY	TRBV11-2	TRBJ2-5
ASSGDGTGNTIY	TRBV7-2	TRBJ1-3
ASSGTDLYNEQF	TRBV9	TRBJ2-1
ASSFPTGTGPDYGYT	TRBV7-8	TRBJ1-2
ASSSPPGRALPYEQY	TRBV27	TRBJ2-7
ASSPDRGGIPEAF	TRBV2	TRBJ1-1
ASSYSGGTALTEAF	TRBV6-5	TRBJ1-1
ASSLGDRRNEKLF	TRBV7-2	TRBJ1-4
ACSLGVGTEAF	TRBV7-4	TRBJ1-1